These 20 T cell receptor beta chains share one sample of origin, sequenced in a study of radiotherapy plus CTLA-4 blockade in lung cancer. Sequenced by immunoSEQ multiplex PCR; TCRdb stores in-frame clones only, minus some. This table has more than 90,000 clones, about 90% appearing once. The source material was peripheral blood, sampled from a patient treated with radiotherapy plus ipilimumab. These receptors were taken from a human donor with non-small cell lung cancer that progressed on radiotherapy plus ipilimumab.

The rearrangement links TRBV7-8 to TRBJ1-5; 9 positions agree with TRBD1. V lost 5 bases, J lost 7 bases, and 6 bases stayed unmatched. The germline CDR1 and CDR2 sequences are SGHVS and FQNEAQ. This CDR3 region has 14 residues. The CDR3 spells CASSADRGGQPQHF. The CDR3 bases are TGTGCCAGCAGCGCGGACAGGGGAGGACAGCCCCAGCATTTT.

V is TRBV4-1 and J is TRBJ2-2; D is undetermined. The germline V gene has CDR1 MGHRA and CDR2 YSYEKL. The CDR3 runs to 15 residues. The V end lost 1 base, the J end lost 3 bases, and 9 bases lay between the germline ends. CDR3 loop: CASSQVRAYTGELFF. Written as DNA, the CDR3 is TGCGCCAGCAGCCAAGTTAGGGCCTACACCGGGGAGCTGTTTTTT.

The CDR3: CASSLEGGQGEKLFF. The CDR3 nucleotides are TGCGCCAGCAGCTTGGAGGGCGGGCAAGGGGAAAAACTGTTTTTT. J is TRBJ1-4 and V is TRBV5-1, with D unresolved. This CDR3 is 15 amino acids long. Trimming removed 0 bases at V and 8 bases at J, with 14 bases between. Per the germline V gene, CDR1 is SGHRS and CDR2 is YFSETQ. The variable domain in full, completed from reference TRBV5-1 and TRBJ1-4, reads KAGVTQTPRYLIKTRGQQVTLSCSPISGHRSVSWYQQTPGQGLQFLFEYFSETQRNKGNFPGRFSGRQFSNSRSEMNVSTLELGDSALYLCASSLEGGQGEKLFFGSGTQLSVL.

This chain uses TRBV6-1 with TRBJ2-3; TRBD2 matches 8 bases. Germline V gene sequence: CDR1 MNHNS, CDR2 SASEGT. This CDR3 spans 15 amino acids. With 5 bases clipped from V and 5 bases from J, the junction kept 9 bases outside the gene matches. The CDR3 sequence is CASSTSGTSVDTQYF. CDR3 DNA sequence: TGTGCCAGCAGTACATCGGGGACTAGTGTAGATACGCAGTATTTT.

V and J are TRBV11-2 and TRBJ2-4, with 13 bases matching TRBD2. The germline CDR1 and CDR2 sequences are SGHAT and FQNNGV. The CDR3 is 17 residues long. Germline trimming cut 5 bases from V and 4 bases from J; bases unmatched to any gene: 8. CDR3 sequence (DNA): TGTGCCAGCAGCGCCCAACTAGCGGGAGGGAGTAAAAACATTCAGTACTTC. Protein product: CASSAQLAGGSKNIQYF. The variable domain in full, completed from reference TRBV11-2 and TRBJ2-4, reads EAGVAQSPRYKIIEKRQSVAFWCNPISGHATLYWYQQILGQGPKLLIQFQNNGVVDDSQLPKDRFSAERLKGVDSTLKIQPAKLEDSAVYLCASSAQLAGGSKNIQYFGAGTRLSVL.

The chain links TRBV9 to TRBJ1-3; the D is unclear. Trimming shortened V by 0 bases and J by 6 bases, and 10 bases separated the two germline ends. The germline CDR1 and CDR2 sequences are SGDLS and YYNGEE. The CDR3 consists of 14 residues. For the CDR3, the DNA is TGTGCCAGCAGCGTAGAGGCAACCCAAAACACCATATATTTT. This codes for CASSVEATQNTIYF. The full variable domain, rest sourced from reference TRBV9 and TRBJ1-3, is DSGVTQTPKHLITATGQRVTLRCSPRSGDLSVYWYQQSLDQGLQFLIQYYNGEERAKGNILERFSAQQFPDLHSELNLSSLELGDSALYFCASSVEATQNTIYFGEGSWLTVV.

This clone turned up a few times. The chain has TRBV9 and TRBJ2-7, with 8 bases identical to TRBD2. The CDR3 has 15 residues. With 0 bases clipped from V and 3 bases from J, the junction kept 5 bases outside the gene matches. The germline CDR1 and CDR2 sequences are SGDLS and YYNGEE. The CDR3 nucleotides are TGTGCCAGCAGCGTAGCCCCTAGCGGGCTCTACGAGCAGTACTTC. Residues: CASSVAPSGLYEQYF.

This sequence joins TRBV25-1 and TRBJ2-5; 14 bases align to TRBD2. V dropped 5 bases and J dropped 4; count of bases not matched to a gene: 3. CDR3 length equals 15 residues. The germline V gene encodes CDR1 MGHDK and CDR2 SYGVNS. The CDR3 region is CASSRGLAGGETQYF. The CDR3 coding sequence is TGTGCCAGCAGTAGAGGACTAGCGGGAGGAGAGACCCAGTACTTC.

The sample holds one count of this clone. The J gene is TRBJ2-2, the V gene TRBV30; D tentatively reads TRBD1 or TRBD2 (5 bases each). This CDR3 contains 12 residues. V was pared by 7 bases and J by 6 bases, with 12 bases between. The germline V gene encodes CDR1 GTSNPN and CDR2 SVGIG (reference sequence). CDR3 residues: CASQGDPGELFF. Written as DNA, the CDR3 is TGTGCCTCCCAAGGGGACCCCGGGGAGCTGTTTTTT.

The genes are TRBV19 and TRBJ2-3; D might be TRBD1 or TRBD2, each matching 5 bases. Trimming removed 5 bases at V and 4 bases at J, with 13 bases between. The CDR3 totals 14 residues. CDR1 and CDR2 from the germline V gene are LNHDA and SQIVND (reference sequence). The CDR3 is CASSEGWGADTQYF. The CDR3 DNA reads as TGTGCCAGTAGTGAGGGGTGGGGAGCAGATACGCAGTATTTT.

The CDR3 DNA follows: TGCGCCAGCAGCTTTTTTCTAGCGGGGGGGGCAGTACCGACCTCCTACAATGAGCAGTTCTTC. Its protein is CASSFFLAGGAVPTSYNEQFF. The genes are TRBV5-1 and TRBJ2-1; TRBD2 matches 12 bases. The V gene end was trimmed by 2 bases and the J gene end by 0 bases; junction bases not matched to a gene: 15. Germline V lookup: CDR1 SGHRS, CDR2 YFSETQ. This CDR3 region has 21 residues.

The gene calls are TRBV19 and TRBJ1-2; 8 bases are a match to TRBD1. V trimming: 6 bases; J trimming: 4 bases; junction bases outside the gene matches: 4. CDR3 length: 13 amino acids. Germline V lookup: CDR1 LNHDA, CDR2 SQIVND (reference sequence). CDR3 nucleotide sequence: TGTGCCAGTAGGGACAGGGATCGCTATGGCTACACCTTC. Translated: CASRDRDRYGYTF.

This clone came up once. This chain uses TRBV28 with TRBJ1-4; D may be TRBD1 (6 bases). V gave up 6 bases and J gave up 4 bases, with 12 bases separating them. Germline V CDR1 and CDR2: MDHEN, SYDVKM. This CDR3 comprises 14 residues. CDR3: CASRSGVVNEKLFF. The DNA of the CDR3 is TGTGCCAGCAGATCAGGGGTGGTTAATGAAAAACTGTTTTTT.

The chain joins TRBV6-1 to TRBJ1-2; 7 bases map to TRBD1. V trimming: 6 bases; J trimming: 5 bases; junction bases outside the gene matches: 9. The CDR3 consists of 14 residues. CDR1 is MNHNS, CDR2 SASEGT, per germline. The CDR3 protein is CASRGPGGVYGYTF. The CDR3 DNA sequence: TGTGCCAGCAGGGGTCCAGGGGGAGTTTATGGCTACACCTTC.

The chain joins TRBV7-3 to TRBJ2-7, with 10 bases identical to TRBD1. Germline CDR1 and CDR2: SGHTA and FQGTGA. This CDR3 spans 13 amino acids. With V trimmed by 4 bases and J by 6 bases, 3 bases remained unmatched. CDR3 protein: CASSSGQGGEQYF. The CDR3 DNA reads TGTGCCAGCAGCTCCGGACAGGGGGGCGAGCAGTACTTC.

The chain links TRBV7-9 to TRBJ2-1; 7 bases map to TRBD2. The CDR3 covers 15 residues. In germline, CDR1 is SEHNR, CDR2 FQNEAQ (reference sequence). The V segment lost 0 bases and the J segment 7 bases; nucleotides outside the gene matches: 6. CDR3 DNA: TGTGCCAGCAGCTTAGCTGGACTAGATATGAATGAGCAGTTCTTC. Encoded protein: CASSLAGLDMNEQFF.

The chain joins TRBV11-2 to TRBJ1-1; D ambiguous. The germline CDR1 and CDR2 sequences are SGHAT and FQNNGV. Trimming left V 2 bases short and J 0 bases short, with 7 bases between. This CDR3 contains 14 residues. CDR3 coding DNA: TGTGCCAGCAGCTTAACACAGCTGAACACTGAAGCTTTCTTT. Protein sequence: CASSLTQLNTEAFF.

Only a few counts were recorded for this clone. The J gene is TRBJ2-2, the V gene TRBV6-6; 9 bases are shared with TRBD1. Germline V gene sequence: CDR1 MNHNY, CDR2 SVGAGI (reference sequence). The CDR3 loop spans 15 amino acids. The J segment lost 7 bases and the V segment lost 8 bases, leaving 11 bases of the junction unmatched. The chain's CDR3 is CASQKGQGVIGELFF. CDR3 bases: TGTGCCAGCCAAAAGGGACAGGGAGTGATCGGGGAGCTGTTTTTT.

The chain carries TRBV6-6 and TRBJ2-2, with TRBD2 matching over 10 bases. The germline V gene has CDR1 MNHNY and CDR2 SVGAGI (reference sequence). V dropped 6 bases and J dropped 6; count of bases not matched to a gene: 10. This CDR3 has 16 amino acids. CDR3 nucleotide sequence: TGTGCCAGCAGATTGGGGCTAGCGGGAGTATCCGGGGAGCTGTTTTTT. It codes for CASRLGLAGVSGELFF.

The chain links TRBV4-2 to TRBJ2-1; tentative D call: TRBD2 (6 bases). The CDR3 contains 13 residues. Trimming pared 1 base from V and 12 bases from J, leaving 13 bases between. The germline V gene encodes CDR1 LGHNA and CDR2 YNFKEQ. Here the CDR3 DNA reads TGTGCCAGCAGCCAAGGGCGGGATATCTGGCAGTTCTTC. Amino acids: CASSQGRDIWQFF.